This T cell receptor (beta chain) was documented in a study of T cells in Graves' hyperthyroidism and ophthalmopathy. TCR beta CDR3 regions were amplified from RNA. In the first-round RT-PCR of the TCR CDR3, the HTBI primer set was used. MiXCR, run by TCRdb on the multiplex PCR reads, gives a single entry per CDR3 protein. The sample holds approximately 520,000 distinct CDR3 sequences, approximately 25% seen once. This clonotype was seen repeatedly, ten times or more. Antigen specificity is unknown. Whole-study findings and limits: In the analysis, a 13 V-J model separated ophthalmopathy from stable hyperthyroidism. The model identified upcoming ophthalmopathy a median about six months ahead of onset.

A Clinical Activity Score of at least 3, a NOSPECS grade of at least 4 and a duration under 3 months were recorded in the ophthalmopathy patients. Clinicians diagnosed patients from clinical symptoms, serum thyroxine and TRAb, thyroid ultrasound and orbital computed tomography. The CDR3 extends over 14 amino acids. Trimming pared 1 base from V and 5 bases from J, leaving 12 bases between. Sequencing input: blood. The source of this sequence is a woman aged 25 to 45 with Graves' ophthalmopathy. The chain carries TRBV12-3 or TRBV12-4 and TRBJ2-7; tentative D call: TRBD2 (5 bases). This chain's CDR3 is CASSLEVLAHEQYF. CDR3 DNA sequence: TGTGCCAGCAGTTTAGAGGTGCTAGCCCACGAGCAGTACTTC.